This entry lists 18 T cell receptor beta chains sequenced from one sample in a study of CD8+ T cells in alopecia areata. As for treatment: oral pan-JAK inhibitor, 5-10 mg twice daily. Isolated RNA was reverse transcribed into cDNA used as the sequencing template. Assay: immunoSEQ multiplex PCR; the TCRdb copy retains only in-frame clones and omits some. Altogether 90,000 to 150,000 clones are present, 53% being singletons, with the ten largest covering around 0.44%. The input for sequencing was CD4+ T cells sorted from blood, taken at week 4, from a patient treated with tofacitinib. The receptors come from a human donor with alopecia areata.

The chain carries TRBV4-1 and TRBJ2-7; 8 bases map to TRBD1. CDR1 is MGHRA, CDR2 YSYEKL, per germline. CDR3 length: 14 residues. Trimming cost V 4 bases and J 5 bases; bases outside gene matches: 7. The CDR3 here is CASSLRTGNNEQYF. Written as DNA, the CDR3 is TGCGCCAGCAGCCTAAGGACAGGGAACAACGAGCAGTACTTC.

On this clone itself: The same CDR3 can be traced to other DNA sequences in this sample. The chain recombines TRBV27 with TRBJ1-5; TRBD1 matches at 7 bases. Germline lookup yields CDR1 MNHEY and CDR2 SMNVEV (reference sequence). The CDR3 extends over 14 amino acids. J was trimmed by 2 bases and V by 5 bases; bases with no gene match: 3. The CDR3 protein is CASSPGTGNQPQHF. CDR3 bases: TGTGCCAGCAGTCCTGGGACAGGCAATCAGCCCCAGCATTTT.

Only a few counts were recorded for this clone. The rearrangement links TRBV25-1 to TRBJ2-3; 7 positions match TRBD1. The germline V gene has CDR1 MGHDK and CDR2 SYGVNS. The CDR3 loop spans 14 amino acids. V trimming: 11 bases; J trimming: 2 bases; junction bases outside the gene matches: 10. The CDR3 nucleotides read TGTGCCTCCAAGGGGGCGAAATACACAGATACGCAGTATTTT. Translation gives CASKGAKYTDTQYF.

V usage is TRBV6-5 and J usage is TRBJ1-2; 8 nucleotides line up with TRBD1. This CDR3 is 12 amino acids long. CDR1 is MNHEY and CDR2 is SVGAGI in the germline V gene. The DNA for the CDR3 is TGTGTTACAGGGGGGATTAACTATGGCTACACCTTC. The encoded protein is CVTGGINYGYTF.

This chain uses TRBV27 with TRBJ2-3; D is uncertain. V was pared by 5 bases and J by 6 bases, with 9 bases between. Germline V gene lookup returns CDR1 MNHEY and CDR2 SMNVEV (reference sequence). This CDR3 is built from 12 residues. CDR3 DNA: TGTGCCAGCAGTGAAGGCTTGGATACGCAGTATTTT. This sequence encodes CASSEGLDTQYF.

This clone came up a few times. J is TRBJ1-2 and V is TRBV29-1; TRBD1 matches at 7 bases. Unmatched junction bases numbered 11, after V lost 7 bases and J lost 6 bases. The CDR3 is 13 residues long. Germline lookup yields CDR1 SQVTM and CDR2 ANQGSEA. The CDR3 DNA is TGCAGCGCACGAAAGTTCGACAGGGATGGCTACACCTTC. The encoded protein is CSARKFDRDGYTF.

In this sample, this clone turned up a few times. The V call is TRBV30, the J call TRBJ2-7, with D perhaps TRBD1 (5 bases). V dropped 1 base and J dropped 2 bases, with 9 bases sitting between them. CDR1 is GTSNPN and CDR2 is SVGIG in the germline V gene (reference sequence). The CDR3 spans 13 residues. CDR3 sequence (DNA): TGTGCCTGGAGTGACCGACAGACCTACGAGCAGTACTTC. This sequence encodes CAWSDRQTYEQYF.

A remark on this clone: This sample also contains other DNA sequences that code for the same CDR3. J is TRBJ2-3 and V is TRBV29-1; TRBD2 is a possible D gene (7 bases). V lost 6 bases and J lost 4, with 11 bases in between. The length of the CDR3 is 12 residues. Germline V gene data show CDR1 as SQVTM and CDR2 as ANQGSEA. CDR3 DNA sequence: TGCAGCGTCGAGGGGGGGTCAGATACGCAGTATTTT. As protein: CSVEGGSDTQYF.

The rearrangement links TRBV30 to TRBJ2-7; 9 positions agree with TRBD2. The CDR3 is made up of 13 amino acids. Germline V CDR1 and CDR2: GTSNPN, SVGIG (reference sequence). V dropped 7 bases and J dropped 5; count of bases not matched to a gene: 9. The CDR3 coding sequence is TGTGCCTCATCGGCAGCGGGAGGCCACGAGCAGTACTTC. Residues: CASSAAGGHEQYF.

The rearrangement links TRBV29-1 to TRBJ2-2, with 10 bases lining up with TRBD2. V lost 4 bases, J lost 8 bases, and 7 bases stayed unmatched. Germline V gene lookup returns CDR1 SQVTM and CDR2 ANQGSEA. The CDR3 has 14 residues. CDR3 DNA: TGCAGCGTTGTGCCTAGCGGGGGATCTGGGGAGCTGTTTTTT. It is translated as CSVVPSGGSGELFF.

The CDR3 sequence: CAWSVVSEQYF. CDR3 DNA sequence: TGTGCCTGGAGTGTAGTTTCCGAGCAGTACTTC. The chain couples TRBV30 to TRBJ2-7; D ambiguous. The CDR3 totals 11 residues. The V end lost 0 bases, the J end lost 6 bases, and 6 bases lay between the germline ends. CDR1 GTSNPN and CDR2 SVGIG come from the germline V gene (reference sequence).

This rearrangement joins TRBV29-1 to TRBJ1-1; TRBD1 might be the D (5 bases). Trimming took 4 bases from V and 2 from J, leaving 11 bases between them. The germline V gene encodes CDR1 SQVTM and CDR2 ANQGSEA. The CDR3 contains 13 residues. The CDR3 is CSVATGDNTEAFF. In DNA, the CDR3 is TGCAGCGTTGCCACAGGAGATAACACTGAAGCTTTCTTT.

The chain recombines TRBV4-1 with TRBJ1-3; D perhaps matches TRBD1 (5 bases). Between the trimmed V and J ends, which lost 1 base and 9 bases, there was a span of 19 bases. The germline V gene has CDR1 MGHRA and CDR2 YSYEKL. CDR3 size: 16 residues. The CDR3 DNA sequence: TGCGCCAGCAGCCAAGGGTTAAGGGACCGCCGAGGCACCATATATTTT. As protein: CASSQGLRDRRGTIYF.

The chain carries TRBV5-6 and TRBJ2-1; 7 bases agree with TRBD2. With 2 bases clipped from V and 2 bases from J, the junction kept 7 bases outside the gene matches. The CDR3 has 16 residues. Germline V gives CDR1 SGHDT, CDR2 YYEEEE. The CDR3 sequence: CASSFKLAPTYNEQFF. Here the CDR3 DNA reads TGTGCCAGCAGCTTTAAACTAGCGCCCACCTACAATGAGCAGTTCTTC.

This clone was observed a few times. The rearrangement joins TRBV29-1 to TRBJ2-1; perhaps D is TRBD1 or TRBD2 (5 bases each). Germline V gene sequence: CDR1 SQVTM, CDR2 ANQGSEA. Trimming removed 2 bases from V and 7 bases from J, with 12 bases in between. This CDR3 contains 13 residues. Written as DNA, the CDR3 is TGCAGCGTTGAAAGAGGGGTGGGAAATGAGCAGTTCTTC. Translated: CSVERGVGNEQFF.

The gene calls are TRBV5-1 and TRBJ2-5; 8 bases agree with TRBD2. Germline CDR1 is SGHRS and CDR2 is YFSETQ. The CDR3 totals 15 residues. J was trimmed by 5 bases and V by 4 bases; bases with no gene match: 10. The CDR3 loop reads CASSLEGSGSETQYF. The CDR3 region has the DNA TGCGCCAGCAGCCTAGAGGGGAGCGGGAGTGAGACCCAGTACTTC.

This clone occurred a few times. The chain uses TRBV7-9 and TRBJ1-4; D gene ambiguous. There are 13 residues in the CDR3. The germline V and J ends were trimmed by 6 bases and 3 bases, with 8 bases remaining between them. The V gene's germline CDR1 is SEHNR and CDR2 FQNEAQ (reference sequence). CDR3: CASSKDPNEKLFF. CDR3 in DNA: TGTGCCAGCAGTAAGGACCCTAATGAAAAACTGTTTTTT. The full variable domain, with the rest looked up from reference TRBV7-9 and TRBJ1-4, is DTGVSQNPRHKITKRGQNVTFRCDPISEHNRLYWYRQTLGQGPEFLTYFQNEAQLEKSRLLSDRFSAERPKGSFSTLEIQRTEQGDSAMYLCASSKDPNEKLFFGSGTQLSVL.

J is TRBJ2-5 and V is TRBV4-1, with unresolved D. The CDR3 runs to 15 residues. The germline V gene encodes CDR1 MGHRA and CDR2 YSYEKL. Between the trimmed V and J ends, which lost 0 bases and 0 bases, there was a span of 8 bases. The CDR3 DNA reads TGCGCCAGCAGCCAAGATAGTCCGTACCAAGAGACCCAGTACTTC. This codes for CASSQDSPYQETQYF.